This T cell receptor (beta chain) appears in the sequencing data of a study of blood T cells in healthy people across ages. There are many counts of this clonotype. CDR3 size: 14 residues. Germline V gene lookup returns CDR1 MGHDK and CDR2 SYGVNS. The ends lost 2 bases at V and 5 bases at J; junction bases unmatched: 4. The authors ran a second PCR of about 6 to 11 cycles using a sample-barcoded 5' primer and a J-beta primer mix. A template-switch adaptor that had 12 random nucleotides put a tag on each cDNA molecule. Per sample, CDR3-containing paired-end reads numbered at least 2.5 million. TCRdb re-analysed the 5' RACE reads in MiXCR, keeping a single row per CDR3 protein. The sample lists approximately 1.5 million distinct CDR3 sequences; about 35% were seen once.

The chain carries TRBV25-1 and TRBJ2-7; TRBD1 matches 9 bases. Sequencing input: blood. This clonotype originated in a woman in her 30s in good health. The CDR3 DNA reads as TGTGCCAGCAGTGAAACGCGACAGGGGGACGAGCAGTACTTC. Its protein product is CASSETRQGDEQYF.